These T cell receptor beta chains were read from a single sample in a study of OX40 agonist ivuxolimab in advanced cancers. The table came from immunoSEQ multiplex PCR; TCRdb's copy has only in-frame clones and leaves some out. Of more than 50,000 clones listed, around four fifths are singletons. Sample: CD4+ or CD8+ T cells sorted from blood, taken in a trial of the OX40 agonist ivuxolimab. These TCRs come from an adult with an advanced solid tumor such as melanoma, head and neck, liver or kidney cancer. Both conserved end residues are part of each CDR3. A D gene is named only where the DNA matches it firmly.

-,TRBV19,CASSIDPAGTEAFF
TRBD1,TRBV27,CASSPDRGWYDTGELFF
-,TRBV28,CASSLSGLTVSYEQYF
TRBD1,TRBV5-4,CASSPQGGGELFF
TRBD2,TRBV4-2,CASSPHAGTSGGYEQYF
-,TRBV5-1,CASSLRTFDLNTEAFF
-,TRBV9,CASSVAGWANEQFF
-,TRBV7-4,CASSGGANRDTQYF
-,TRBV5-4,CASSSDVGNQPQHF
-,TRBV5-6,CASSLGGSGNQPQHF
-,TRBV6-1,CASSDTGASTDTQYF
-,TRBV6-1,CASSVGGGYTF
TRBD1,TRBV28,CASKGPGQGYNSPLHF
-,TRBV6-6,CASSYSGGVGTEAFF
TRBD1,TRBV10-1,CASSESTGGNTEAFF
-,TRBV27,CASSLLTGNTEAFF
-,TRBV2,CASGGTGLISSYNEQFF
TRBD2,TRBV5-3,CARSLASGGAKGEQFF
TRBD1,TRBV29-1,CSARQGDTQYF
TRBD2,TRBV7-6,CASSHRGGEQYF
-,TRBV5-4,CASSLDRANNSPLHF
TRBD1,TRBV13,CASSSGTGVDTQYF
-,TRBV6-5,CASSGQTGLNTEAFF